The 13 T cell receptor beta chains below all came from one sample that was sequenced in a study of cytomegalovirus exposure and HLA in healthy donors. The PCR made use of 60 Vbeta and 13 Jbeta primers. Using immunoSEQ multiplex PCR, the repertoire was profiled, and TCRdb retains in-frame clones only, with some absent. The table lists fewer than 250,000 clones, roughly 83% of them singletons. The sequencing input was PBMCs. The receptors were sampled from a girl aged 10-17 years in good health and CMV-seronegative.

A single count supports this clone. The CDR3 here is CASSPDRVRGYTF. The CDR3 DNA reads as TGTGCCAGCAGTCCCGACAGGGTACGAGGCTACACCTTC. The genes are TRBV28 and TRBJ1-2; 7 bases map to TRBD1. CDR3 size: 13 residues. Trimming removed 5 bases from V and 8 bases from J; junction bases left unmatched: 8. Looked up from germline, CDR1 is MDHEN and CDR2 is SYDVKM.

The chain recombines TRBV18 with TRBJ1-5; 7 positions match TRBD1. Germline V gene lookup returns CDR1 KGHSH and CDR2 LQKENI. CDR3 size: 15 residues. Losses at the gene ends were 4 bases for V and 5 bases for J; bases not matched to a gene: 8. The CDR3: CASSLLTGEDQPQHF. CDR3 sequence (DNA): TGTGCCAGCTCACTATTAACAGGGGAGGATCAGCCCCAGCATTTT.

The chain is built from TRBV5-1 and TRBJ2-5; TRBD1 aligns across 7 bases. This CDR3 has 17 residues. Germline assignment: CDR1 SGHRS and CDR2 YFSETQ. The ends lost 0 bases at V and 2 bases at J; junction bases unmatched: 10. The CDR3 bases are TGCGCCAGCAGCTTGGGTTTATTCTTGGGACAGCAAGAGACCCAGTACTTC. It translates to CASSLGLFLGQQETQYF.

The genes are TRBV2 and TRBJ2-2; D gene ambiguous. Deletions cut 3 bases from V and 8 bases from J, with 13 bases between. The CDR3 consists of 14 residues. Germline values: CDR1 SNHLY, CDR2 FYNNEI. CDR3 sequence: CASSERQLPGELFF. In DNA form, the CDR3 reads TGTGCCAGCAGTGAGCGGCAGCTCCCGGGGGAGCTGTTTTTT.

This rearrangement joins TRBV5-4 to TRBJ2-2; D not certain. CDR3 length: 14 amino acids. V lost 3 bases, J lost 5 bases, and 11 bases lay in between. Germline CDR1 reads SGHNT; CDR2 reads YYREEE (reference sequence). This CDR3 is CASSSADGTGELFF. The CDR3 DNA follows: TGTGCCAGCAGCTCGGCGGATGGGACCGGGGAGCTGTTTTTT.

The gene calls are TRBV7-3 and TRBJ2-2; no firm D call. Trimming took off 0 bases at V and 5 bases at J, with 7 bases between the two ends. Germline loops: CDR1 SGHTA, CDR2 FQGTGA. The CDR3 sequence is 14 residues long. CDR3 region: CASSLTSVTGELFF. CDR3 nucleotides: TGTGCCAGCAGCTTAACATCGGTAACCGGGGAGCTGTTTTTT.

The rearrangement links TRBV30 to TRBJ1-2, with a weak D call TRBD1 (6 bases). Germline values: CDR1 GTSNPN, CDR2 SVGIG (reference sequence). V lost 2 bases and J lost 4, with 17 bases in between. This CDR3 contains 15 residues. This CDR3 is CAWSTPQGAGYGYTF. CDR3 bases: TGTGCCTGGAGTACTCCACAGGGCGCGGGCTATGGCTACACCTTC.

The CDR3 loop reads CASSGILAGNTGELFF. For the CDR3, the DNA is TGTGCCAGCAGCGGAATTCTAGCGGGAAACACCGGGGAGCTGTTTTTT. The chain employs TRBV9 and TRBJ2-2; 9 bases are a match to TRBD2. The germline V gene encodes CDR1 SGDLS and CDR2 YYNGEE. The CDR3 runs to 16 residues. With 3 bases clipped from V and 2 bases from J, the junction kept 5 bases outside the gene matches.

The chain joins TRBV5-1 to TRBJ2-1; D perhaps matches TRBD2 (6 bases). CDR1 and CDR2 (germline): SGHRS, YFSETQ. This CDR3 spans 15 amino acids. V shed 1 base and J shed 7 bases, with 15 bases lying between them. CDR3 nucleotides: TGCGCCAGCAGCTTGTCGGGCGGGAATTGGAATGAGCAGTTCTTC. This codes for CASSLSGGNWNEQFF.

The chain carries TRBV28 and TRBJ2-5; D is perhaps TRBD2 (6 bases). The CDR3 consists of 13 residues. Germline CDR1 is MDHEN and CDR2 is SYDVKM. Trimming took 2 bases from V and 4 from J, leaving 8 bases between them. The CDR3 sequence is CASSLRGGETQYF. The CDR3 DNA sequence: TGTGCCAGCAGTTTACGGGGAGGAGAGACCCAGTACTTC.

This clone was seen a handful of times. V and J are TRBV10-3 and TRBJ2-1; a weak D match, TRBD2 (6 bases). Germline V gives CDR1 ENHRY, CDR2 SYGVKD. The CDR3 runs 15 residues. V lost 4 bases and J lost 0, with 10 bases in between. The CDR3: CAISAGVSSYNEQFF. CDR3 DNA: TGTGCCATCAGTGCGGGGGTGAGCTCCTACAATGAGCAGTTCTTC.

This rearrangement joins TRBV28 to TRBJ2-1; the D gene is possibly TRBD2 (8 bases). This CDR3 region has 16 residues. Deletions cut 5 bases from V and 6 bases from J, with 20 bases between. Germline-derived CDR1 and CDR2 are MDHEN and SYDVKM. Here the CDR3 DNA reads TGTGCCAGCAGTCCGGGGGGGGACAGTTGGGGCAATGAGCAGTTCTTC. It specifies CASSPGGDSWGNEQFF.

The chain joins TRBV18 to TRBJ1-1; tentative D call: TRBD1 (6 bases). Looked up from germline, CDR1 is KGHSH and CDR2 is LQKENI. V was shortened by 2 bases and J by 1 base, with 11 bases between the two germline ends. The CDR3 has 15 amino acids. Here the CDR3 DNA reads TGTGCCAGCTCACCATCCTGGACAGAGAACACTGAAGCTTTCTTT. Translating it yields CASSPSWTENTEAFF.